This T cell receptor beta chain was captured in a study of blood T cell repertoires in COVID-19. Study details: In each case, the material was cDNA or gDNA derived from T cells, B-cell-depleted T cells, or PBMCs.

J lost 4 bases, V lost 5 bases, and 9 bases had no gene match. Germline V lookup: CDR1 LNHDA, CDR2 SQIVND (reference sequence). CDR3 length: 15 residues. Cohorts were determined from participant-reported clinical history. Cohort 3 donors counted as recovered after two negative PCRs, clearance, or resolved symptoms. In the original workflow: Reference gene primers were amplified, and this amplification served to estimate nucleated cell counts. The assay was immunoSEQ multiplex PCR, and TCRdb's table has in-frame clones only and misses some. That table is the source of V, J and clone size, and D and trimming were worked out from the DNA. The repertoire has a few hundred thousand clones, about 86% of them found once; the top ten carry approximately 10%.

The source is a woman aged 45-65 years who had recovered from COVID-19. J is TRBJ1-2 and V is TRBV19; 8 positions match TRBD1. Material: PBMCs or T cells enriched from blood (not recorded which). The CDR3 here is CASSPRTGTLYGYTF. The CDR3 nucleotides are TGTGCCAGTAGTCCCAGGACAGGGACCCTCTATGGCTACACCTTC. Together with reference TRBV19 and TRBJ1-2, the CDR3 gives the full variable domain: DGGITQSPKYLFRKEGQNVTLSCEQNLNHDAMYWYRQDPGQGLRLIYYSQIVNDFQKGDIAEGYSVSREKKESFPLTVTSAQKNPTAFYLCASSPRTGTLYGYTFGSGTRLTVV.